The table lists the clone carrying this T cell receptor (beta chain) with a few counts. Within the sample, other DNA sequences also encode this same CDR3. This entry comes from a study of shared clonotypes between healthy human individuals. The wider study: In total, the donors were two women and three men aged 18 to 49.

In the authors' methods: For the immunoSEQ data, sequences were junction-only without quality scores, so filtering differed. TCRdb keeps only in-frame clones here, not all; method: immunoSEQ multiplex PCR. The V and J calls and the clone size are those of that table, but D and trimming were determined from the DNA. This sample has a few hundred thousand clones; roughly three quarters occur once, and the top ten carry 12%. V lost 2 bases to trimming and J lost 3 bases; unmatched junction nucleotides: 4. CDR3 length equals 15 residues. Germline V gene data show CDR1 as SGHAT and CDR2 as FQNNGV. HIV-negative, healthy adults without recent acute infections or vaccinations were the donors. Genomic DNA came from around 84 million PBMCs in unsorted samples.

The receptor comes from a woman aged 40 to 50 in good health. Some clones in this sample may be carry-over from other donors' samples. The chain combines TRBV11-2 with TRBJ2-7; TRBD2 agrees at 10 bases. The sample consisted of PBMCs. CDR3 in DNA: TGTGCCAGCAGCTTACAACCTAGCGGGAGCTACGAGCAGTACTTC. Residues: CASSLQPSGSYEQYF. Variable domain in full (rest from reference TRBV11-2 and TRBJ2-7): EAGVAQSPRYKIIEKRQSVAFWCNPISGHATLYWYQQILGQGPKLLIQFQNNGVVDDSQLPKDRFSAERLKGVDSTLKIQPAKLEDSAVYLCASSLQPSGSYEQYFGPGTRLTVT.